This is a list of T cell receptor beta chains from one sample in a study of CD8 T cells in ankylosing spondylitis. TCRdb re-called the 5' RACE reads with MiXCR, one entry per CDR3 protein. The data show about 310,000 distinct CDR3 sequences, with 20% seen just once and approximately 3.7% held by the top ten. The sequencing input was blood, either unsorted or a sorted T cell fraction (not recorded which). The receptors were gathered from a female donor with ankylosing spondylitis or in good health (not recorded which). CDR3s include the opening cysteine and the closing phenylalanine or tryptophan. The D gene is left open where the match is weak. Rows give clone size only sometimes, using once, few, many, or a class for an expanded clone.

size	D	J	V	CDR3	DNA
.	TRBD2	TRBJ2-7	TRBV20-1	CSASLTSGGTYEQYF	TGCAGTGCTAGCCTAACTAGCGGGGGGACCTACGAGCAGTACTTC
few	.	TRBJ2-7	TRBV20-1	CSARLLSSYEQYF	TGCAGTGCTAGACTTCTGAGCTCCTACGAGCAGTACTTC
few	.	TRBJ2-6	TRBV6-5	CASTSARGDLTF	TGTGCCAGCACTTCAGCTAGAGGAGACCTGACTTTC
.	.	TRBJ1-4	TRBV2	CASSEQQGTNEKLFF	TGTGCCAGCAGTGAACAACAGGGTACAAATGAAAAACTGTTTTTT
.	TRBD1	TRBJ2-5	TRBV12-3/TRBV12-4	CASSPGTGVTQETQYF	TGTGCCAGCAGCCCTGGGACAGGGGTTACCCAAGAGACCCAGTACTTC
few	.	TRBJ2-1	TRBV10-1	CATCSGTPYNEQFF	TGCGCCACCTGCTCCGGGACGCCCTACAATGAGCAGTTCTTC
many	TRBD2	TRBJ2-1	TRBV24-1	CATSDSSGSSYNEQFF	TGTGCCACCAGTGATTCCAGCGGGAGCTCCTACAATGAGCAGTTCTTC
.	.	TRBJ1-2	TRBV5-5	CASREPGANYGYTF	TGTGCCAGCAGGGAGCCGGGGGCTAACTATGGCTACACCTTC
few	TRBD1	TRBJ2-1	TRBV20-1	CSAPGQGFNEQFF	TGCAGTGCCCCGGGACAGGGGTTCAATGAGCAGTTCTTC
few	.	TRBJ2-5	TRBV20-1	CSASRGRGRYQETQYF	TGCAGTGCTAGCAGAGGTAGGGGACGGTACCAAGAGACCCAGTACTTC
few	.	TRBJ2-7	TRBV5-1	CASGDGGSYEQYF	TGCGCCTCCGGGGATGGGGGGTCCTACGAGCAGTACTTC
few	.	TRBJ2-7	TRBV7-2	CASSLGRQYYEQYF	TGTGCCAGCAGCTTAGGCCGACAGTACTACGAGCAGTACTTC
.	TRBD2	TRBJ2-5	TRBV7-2	CASSKRGGRGQETQYF	TGTGCCAGCAGCAAACGGGGCGGGAGGGGCCAAGAGACCCAGTACTTC
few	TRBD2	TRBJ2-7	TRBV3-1	CASSQRRLAGGTYEQYF	TGTGCCAGCAGCCAACGCCGACTAGCGGGAGGGACGTACGAGCAGTACTTC
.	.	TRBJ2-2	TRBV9	CASSVVPTGTGELFF	TGTGCCAGCAGCGTAGTACCCACGGGCACCGGGGAGCTGTTTTTT
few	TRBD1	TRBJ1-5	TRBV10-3	CAISGDRGGQPQHF	TGTGCCATCAGTGGGGACAGGGGTGGGCAGCCCCAGCATTTT
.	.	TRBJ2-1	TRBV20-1	CSAPSLGSYNEQFF	TGCAGTGCCCCGTCCTTGGGCTCCTACAATGAGCAGTTCTTC
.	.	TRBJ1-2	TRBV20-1	CSAGTQANYGYTF	TGCAGTGCGGGGACCCAAGCTAACTATGGCTACACCTTC
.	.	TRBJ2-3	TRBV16	CASTRQDLRGDTQYF	TGTGCCAGCACCCGACAGGACCTTAGGGGGGATACGCAGTATTTT
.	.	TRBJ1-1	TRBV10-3	CAISPGQMNTEAFF	TGTGCCATCAGTCCCGGACAAATGAACACTGAAGCTTTCTTT
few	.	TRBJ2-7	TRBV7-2	CASSLAVGRTYEQYF	TGTGCCAGCAGCTTAGCGGTGGGAAGAACCTACGAGCAGTACTTC
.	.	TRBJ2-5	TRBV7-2	CASSLDAGMETQYF	TGTGCCAGCAGCTTAGATGCGGGAATGGAGACCCAGTACTTC
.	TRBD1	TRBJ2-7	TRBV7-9	CASSVRQGGEQYF	TGTGCCAGCAGCGTCAGACAGGGCGGCGAGCAGTACTTC
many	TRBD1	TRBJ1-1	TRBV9	CASSVGTGNTEAFF	TGTGCCAGCAGTGTAGGGACAGGGAACACTGAAGCTTTCTTT
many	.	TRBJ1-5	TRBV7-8	CASSLRGEGNQPQHF	TGTGCCAGCAGCTTAAGAGGGGAGGGCAATCAGCCCCAGCATTTT
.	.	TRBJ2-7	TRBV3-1	CASSQATYSYEQYF	TGTGCCAGCAGCCAAGCGACTTACTCCTACGAGCAGTACTTC
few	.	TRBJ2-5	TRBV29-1	CSVEGAQETQYF	TGCAGCGTTGAGGGGGCCCAAGAGACCCAGTACTTC
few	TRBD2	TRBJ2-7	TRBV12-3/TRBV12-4	CASSLEGGPSYEQYF	TGTGCCAGCAGTTTAGAGGGAGGGCCATCCTACGAGCAGTACTTC
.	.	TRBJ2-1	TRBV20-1	CSAPIGGGLYNEQFF	TGCAGTGCCCCTATCGGGGGAGGCCTATACAATGAGCAGTTCTTC
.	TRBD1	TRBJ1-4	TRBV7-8	CASSPWTGAGEKLFF	TGTGCCAGCAGCCCCTGGACAGGGGCGGGTGAAAAACTGTTTTTT
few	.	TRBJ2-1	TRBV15	CATSRDPRGHTPQFF	TGTGCCACCAGCAGAGACCCCAGGGGCCACACGCCGCAGTTCTTC
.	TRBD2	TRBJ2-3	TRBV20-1	CSAILAGRGTQYF	TGCAGTGCTATTCTAGCGGGGAGGGGGACGCAGTATTTT
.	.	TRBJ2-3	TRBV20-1	CRADSLPDTQYF	TGCAGGGCGGACTCGCTACCAGATACGCAGTATTTT
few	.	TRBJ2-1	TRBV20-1	CSARAPRSNAQFF	TGCAGTGCTAGAGCCCCGAGGAGTAATGCGCAGTTCTTC
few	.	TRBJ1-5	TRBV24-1	CATSDLRSNQPQHF	TGTGCCACCAGTGATTTAAGGTCCAATCAGCCCCAGCATTTT
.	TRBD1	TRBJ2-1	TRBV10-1	CASSELGQGVNEQFF	TGCGCCAGCAGTGAATTAGGACAGGGGGTCAATGAGCAGTTCTTC
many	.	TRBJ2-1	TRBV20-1	CSASGGRETPPNNEQFF	TGCAGTGCTAGTGGGGGGCGGGAGACCCCCCCGAACAATGAGCAGTTCTTC
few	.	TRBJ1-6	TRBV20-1	CSASFGQPNSPLHF	TGCAGTGCTAGCTTTGGACAGCCGAATTCACCCCTCCACTTT
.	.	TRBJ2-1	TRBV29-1	CSVANYRYNEQFF	TGCAGCGTTGCGAACTACAGGTACAATGAGCAGTTCTTC
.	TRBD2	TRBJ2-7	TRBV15	CATSREGGGSYEQYF	TGTGCCACCAGCAGAGAGGGGGGGGGATCCTACGAGCAGTACTTC
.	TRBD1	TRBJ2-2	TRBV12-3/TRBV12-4	CATKPQATGAGELFF	TGTGCCACCAAACCCCAGGCTACAGGGGCCGGGGAGCTGTTTTTT
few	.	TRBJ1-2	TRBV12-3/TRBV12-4	CASSLPGSSNYGYTF	TGTGCCAGCAGTTTACCGGGCAGCTCTAACTATGGCTACACCTTC